This TCR beta chain was observed in a study of T-cell reconstitution after alpha-beta-depleted transplantation in children. Study-wide results and caveats: At around two months after transplant, the alpha-beta T cells were reportedly derived from several hundred expanded clones that came from non-depleted graft cells. Newly made T cells mostly supplied T-cell counts and diversity one year after transplant. Surviving thymic progenitors and recipient T cells were the source of high TCRbeta diversity at day 60 in some patients.

V dropped 4 bases and J dropped 8 bases, with 9 bases sitting between them. This CDR3 is built from 12 residues. Unique molecular identifiers were used in preparing the TCRbeta library. Using its own MiXCR run on the PCR reads, TCRdb lists one record per CDR3 protein. Of 700,000 to 950,000 distinct CDR3 sequences in the sample, under 20% were seen once. On this clonotype itself: Antigen unknown.

The rearrangement uses TRBV12-3 or TRBV12-4 and TRBJ2-1; D is unclear. The sample in question was PBMCs, mostly from graft donor cells, obtained 360 days after TCRalphabeta/CD19-depleted stem cell transplant. This clonotype was sampled from a male patient under 18 who had a stem cell transplant for acute lymphoblastic leukemia, so the T cells may come from the graft donor. CDR3 sequence: CASSSSSYEQFF. For the CDR3, the DNA is TGTGCCAGCAGTTCGAGCAGCTATGAGCAGTTCTTC.